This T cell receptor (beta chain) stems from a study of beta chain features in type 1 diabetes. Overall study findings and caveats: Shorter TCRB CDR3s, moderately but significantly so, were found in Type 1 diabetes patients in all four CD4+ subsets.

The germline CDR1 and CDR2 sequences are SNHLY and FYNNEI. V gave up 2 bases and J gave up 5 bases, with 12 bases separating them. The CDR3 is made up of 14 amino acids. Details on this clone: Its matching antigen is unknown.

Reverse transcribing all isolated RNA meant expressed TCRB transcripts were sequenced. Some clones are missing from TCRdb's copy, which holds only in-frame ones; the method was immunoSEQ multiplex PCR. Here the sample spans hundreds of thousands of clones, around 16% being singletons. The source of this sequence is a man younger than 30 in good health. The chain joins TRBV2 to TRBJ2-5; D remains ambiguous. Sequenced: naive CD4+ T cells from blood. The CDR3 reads CASSEIGSSETQYF. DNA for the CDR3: TGTGCCAGCAGTGAAATAGGCAGTTCCGAGACCCAGTACTTC. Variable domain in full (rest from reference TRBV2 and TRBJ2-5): EPEVTQTPSHQVTQMGQEVILRCVPISNHLYFYWYRQILGQKVEFLVSFYNNEISEKSEIFDDQFSVERPDGSNFTLKIRSTKLEDSAMYFCASSEIGSSETQYFGPGTRLLVL.